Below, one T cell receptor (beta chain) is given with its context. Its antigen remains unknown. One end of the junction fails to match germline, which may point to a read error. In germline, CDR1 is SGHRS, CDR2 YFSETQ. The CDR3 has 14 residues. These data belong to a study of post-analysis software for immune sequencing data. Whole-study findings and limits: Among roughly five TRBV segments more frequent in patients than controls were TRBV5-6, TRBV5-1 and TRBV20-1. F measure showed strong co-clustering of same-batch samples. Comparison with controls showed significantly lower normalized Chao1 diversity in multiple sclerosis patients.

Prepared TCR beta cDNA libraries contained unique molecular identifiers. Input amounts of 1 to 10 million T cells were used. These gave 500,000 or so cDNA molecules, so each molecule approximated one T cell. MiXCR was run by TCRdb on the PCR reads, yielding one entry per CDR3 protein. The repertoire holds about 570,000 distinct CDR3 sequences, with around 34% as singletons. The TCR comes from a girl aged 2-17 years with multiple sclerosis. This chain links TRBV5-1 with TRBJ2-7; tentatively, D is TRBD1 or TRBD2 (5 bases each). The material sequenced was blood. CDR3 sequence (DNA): TGCGCCAGTAGCTTGGGGGTCCTTTCCTACGAGCAGTACTTC. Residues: CASSLGVLSYEQYF.